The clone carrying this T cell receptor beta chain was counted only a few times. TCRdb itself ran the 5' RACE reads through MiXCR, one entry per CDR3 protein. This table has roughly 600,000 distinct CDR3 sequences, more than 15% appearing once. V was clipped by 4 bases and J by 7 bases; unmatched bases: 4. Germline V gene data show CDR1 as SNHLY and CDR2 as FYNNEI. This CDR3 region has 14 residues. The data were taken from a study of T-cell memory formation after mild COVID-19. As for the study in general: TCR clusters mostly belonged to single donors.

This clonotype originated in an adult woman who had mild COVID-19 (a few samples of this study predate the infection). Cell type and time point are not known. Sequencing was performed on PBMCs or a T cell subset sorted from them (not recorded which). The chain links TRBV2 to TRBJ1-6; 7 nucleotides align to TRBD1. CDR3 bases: TGTGCCAGCAGTGCAGGGGGAGGGAATTCACCCCTCCACTTT. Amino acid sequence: CASSAGGGNSPLHF.